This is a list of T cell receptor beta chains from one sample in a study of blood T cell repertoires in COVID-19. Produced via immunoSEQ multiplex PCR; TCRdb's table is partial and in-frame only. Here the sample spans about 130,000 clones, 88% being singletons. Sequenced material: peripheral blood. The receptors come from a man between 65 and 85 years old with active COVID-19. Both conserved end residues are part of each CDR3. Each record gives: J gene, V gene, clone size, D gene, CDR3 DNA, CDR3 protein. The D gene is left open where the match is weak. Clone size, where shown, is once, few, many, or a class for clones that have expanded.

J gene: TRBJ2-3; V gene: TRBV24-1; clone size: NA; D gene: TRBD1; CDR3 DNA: TGTGCCACCAGTGATTGGGGACAGGGTAGCACAGATACGCAGTATTTT; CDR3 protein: CATSDWGQGSTDTQYF
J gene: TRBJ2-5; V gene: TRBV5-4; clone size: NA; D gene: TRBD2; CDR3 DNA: TGTGCCAGCAGCTACGGGACTAGCCCCCAAGAGACCCAGTACTTC; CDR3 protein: CASSYGTSPQETQYF
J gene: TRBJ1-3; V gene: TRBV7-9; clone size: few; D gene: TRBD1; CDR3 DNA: TGTGCCAGCAGCTCAGGCAGGGGGGACGGAAACACCATATATTTT; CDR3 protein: CASSSGRGDGNTIYF
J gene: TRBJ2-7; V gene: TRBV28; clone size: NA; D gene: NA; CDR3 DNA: TGTGCCAGCAGTTTTGGGGGGCGGGGGTACGAGCAGTACTTC; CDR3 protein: CASSFGGRGYEQYF
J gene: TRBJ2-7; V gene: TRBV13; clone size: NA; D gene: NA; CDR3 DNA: TGTGCCAGCAGCGCCGCGGGGATCGAGCAGTACTTC; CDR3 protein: CASSAAGIEQYF
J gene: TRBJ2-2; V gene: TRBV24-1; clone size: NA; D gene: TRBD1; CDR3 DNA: TGTGCCACCAGTGATCCGGGACAGGGAGACACCGGGGAGCTGTTTTTT; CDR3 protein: CATSDPGQGDTGELFF
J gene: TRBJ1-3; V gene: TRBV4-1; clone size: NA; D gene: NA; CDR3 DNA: TGCGCCAGCAGCCAACCCACAAGCTCTGGAAACACCATATATTTT; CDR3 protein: CASSQPTSSGNTIYF
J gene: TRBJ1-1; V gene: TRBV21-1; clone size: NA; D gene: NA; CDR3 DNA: TGTGCCAGCAGCAAAGTCGGCGGGGTGAACACTGAAGCTTTCTTT; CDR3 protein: CASSKVGGVNTEAFF
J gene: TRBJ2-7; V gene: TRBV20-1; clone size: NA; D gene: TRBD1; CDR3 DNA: TGCAGTGCTAGTTACCGGGACAGGGCTGGCTACGAGCAGTACTTC; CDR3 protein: CSASYRDRAGYEQYF
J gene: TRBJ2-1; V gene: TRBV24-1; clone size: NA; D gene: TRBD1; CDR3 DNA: TGTGCCACCAGTGATACTAAGCCGGGACAGGGTATCTACGAGCAGTTCTTC; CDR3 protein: CATSDTKPGQGIYEQFF
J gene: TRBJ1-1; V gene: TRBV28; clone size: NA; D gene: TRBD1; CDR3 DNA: TGTGCCAGCAGTTTACGGGGCCGGACAGGGAGAGGCACTGAAGCTTTCTTT; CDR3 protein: CASSLRGRTGRGTEAFF
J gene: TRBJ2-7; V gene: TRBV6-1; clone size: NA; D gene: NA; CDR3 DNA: TGTGCCAGCAGTGAAATGTGGGCCTCCTACGAGCAGTACTTC; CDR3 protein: CASSEMWASYEQYF
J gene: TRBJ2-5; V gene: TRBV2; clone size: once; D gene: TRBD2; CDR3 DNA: TGTGCCAGTCTAGCGGGAGAAACAGAGACCCAGTACTTC; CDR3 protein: CASLAGETETQYF
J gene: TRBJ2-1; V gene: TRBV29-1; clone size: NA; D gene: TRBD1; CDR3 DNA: TGCAGCGTTGAAGACTCATACGGGACAGGGTGGAGAAATGAGCAGTTCTTC; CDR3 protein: CSVEDSYGTGWRNEQFF
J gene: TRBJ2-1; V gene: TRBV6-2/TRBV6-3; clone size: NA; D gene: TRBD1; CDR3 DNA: TGTGCCAGCACCCCGAGGGGGCGAGATCAACGGGATGAGCAGTTCTTC; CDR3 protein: CASTPRGRDQRDEQFF
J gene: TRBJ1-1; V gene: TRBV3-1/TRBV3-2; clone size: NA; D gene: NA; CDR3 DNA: TGTGCCAGCAGCCAAGCTACTACTGAAGCTTTCTTT; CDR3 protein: CASSQATTEAFF
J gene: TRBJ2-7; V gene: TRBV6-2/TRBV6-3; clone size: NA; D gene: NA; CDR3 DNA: TGTGCCAGCAGTTCGGGGGGACAGGTCTACGAGCAGTACTTC; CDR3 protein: CASSSGGQVYEQYF
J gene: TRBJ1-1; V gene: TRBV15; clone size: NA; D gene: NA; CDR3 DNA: TGTGCCACCAGCAGAGGACAGGTTGGGTCGATGACTTTCTTT; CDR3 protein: CATSRGQVGSMTFF